This T cell receptor (beta chain) was sequenced for a study of blood T cell repertoires in COVID-19. Study-level information: Donors in the United States, Italy and Spain gave samples during acute or convalescent COVID-19. Nucleic acid was either cDNA or gDNA, and it came from T cells, B-cell-depleted T cells, or PBMCs.

In the source study's methods: Nucleated cell counts were estimated from reference gene primer amplification. Libraries were prepared by immunoSEQ multiplex PCR; TCRdb keeps only in-frame clonotypes and omits some of them. V and J calls and clone size come straight from that table; D and trimming were deduced from the DNA. The data show roughly 150,000 clones, roughly 87% seen once. Sequencing was performed on peripheral blood. This receptor was identified in a human donor in a cohort sampled during active COVID-19.

CDR3 amino acids: CASSSRGYEQYF. CDR3 DNA: TGTGCCAGCAGCTCCCGGGGTTACGAGCAGTACTTC. The J gene is TRBJ2-7, the V gene TRBV7-2; D perhaps matches TRBD2 (5 bases). The germline V gene has CDR1 SGHTA and CDR2 FQGNSA. Trimming stripped 4 bases from V and 4 bases from J, with 8 bases between. This CDR3 comprises 12 residues.